This T cell receptor beta chain was observed in a study of blood T cell repertoires in COVID-19. In the study overall: The samples span acute and convalescent COVID-19 from the United States, Italy and Spain. T cells, B-cell-depleted T cells, or PBMCs provided the cDNA or gDNA that served as material.

Original processing notes: Amplification from reference gene primers served as the basis for estimated nucleated cell counts. Generated by immunoSEQ multiplex PCR, the TCRdb table keeps only in-frame clones and is missing some. The DNA gave D and trimming, while V, J and clone size come from that table. The sample holds some 120,000 clones, 81% seen once. The germline V gene has CDR1 MNHNY and CDR2 SVGAGI (reference sequence). V shed 5 bases and J 4 bases; nucleotides not matched to a gene: 3. This CDR3 is 14 amino acids long. The sequence derives from a human donor in a cohort sampled during active COVID-19. Sequencing used peripheral blood. V is TRBV6-6 and J is TRBJ2-1; 9 nucleotides align to TRBD1. The CDR3 coding sequence is TGTGCCAGCAGTGGGGGACAGGGATACAATGAGCAGTTCTTC. Amino acid sequence: CASSGGQGYNEQFF.